Each of the 19 T cell receptor beta chains below was sequenced from the same sample in a study of blood T cell repertoires in COVID-19. Assay used: immunoSEQ multiplex PCR; TCRdb lists only in-frame clones, some missing. There are about 200,000 clones in the sample; about 90% occur only once, and 0.78% lies in the top ten. The specimen sequenced was peripheral blood. These receptors were taken from a woman in her sixties or seventies with acute or convalescent COVID-19.

This rearrangement joins TRBV2 to TRBJ2-5; 7 bases agree with TRBD1. The CDR3 has 14 residues. Germline V gene sequence: CDR1 SNHLY, CDR2 FYNNEI. V shed 5 bases and J 2 bases; nucleotides not matched to a gene: 5. The CDR3 DNA sequence: TGTGCCAGCAGTTTCATGACAGGGCAAGAGACCCAGTACTTC. This gives the protein CASSFMTGQETQYF. Drawing the rest from reference TRBV2 and TRBJ2-5, the complete variable domain is EPEVTQTPSHQVTQMGQEVILRCVPISNHLYFYWYRQILGQKVEFLVSFYNNEISEKSEIFDDQFSVERPDGSNFTLKIRSTKLEDSAMYFCASSFMTGQETQYFGPGTRLLVL.

V gene TRBV7-8 combines with J gene TRBJ2-2; no clear D. The CDR3 is made up of 16 amino acids. The V and J ends lost 1 base and 1 base respectively, with 10 bases between them. The V gene's germline CDR1 is SGHVS and CDR2 FQNEAQ. This CDR3 reads CASSLDHTENTGELFF. The CDR3 DNA is TGTGCCAGCAGCTTAGATCACACCGAGAACACCGGGGAGCTGTTTTTT.

The genes are TRBV19 and TRBJ2-1, with 11 bases aligning to TRBD2. V dropped 0 bases and J dropped 6; count of bases not matched to a gene: 7. The germline gives CDR1 LNHDA, CDR2 SQIVND (reference sequence). This CDR3 comprises 17 residues. The CDR3 is CASSIDNSGRAINEQFF. The CDR3 DNA reads TGTGCCAGTAGTATAGACAATAGCGGGAGGGCCATCAATGAGCAGTTCTTC.

The V and J genes are TRBV5-5 and TRBJ1-2; D perhaps matches TRBD1 (5 bases). The CDR3 runs 14 residues. Trimming shortened V by 3 bases and J by 7 bases, and 16 bases separated the two germline ends. Germline V gene sequence: CDR1 SGHKS, CDR2 YYEKEE (reference sequence). CDR3 in amino acids: CASSSSGGESGYTF. The CDR3 region has the DNA TGTGCCAGCAGCTCAAGTGGAGGGGAGAGTGGCTACACCTTC. The complete variable domain, with remaining parts taken from reference TRBV5-5 and TRBJ1-2, reads DAGVTQSPTHLIKTRGQQVTLRCSPISGHKSVSWYQQVLGQGPQFIFQYYEKEERGRGNFPDRFSARQFPNYSSELNVNALLLGDSALYLCASSSSGGESGYTFGSGTRLTVV.

This clone has a single count. The chain couples TRBV5-1 to TRBJ2-4; no firm D call. The CDR3 spans 15 residues. V lost 2 bases to trimming and J lost 2 bases, with 11 bases between them. Germline CDR1 and CDR2: SGHRS and YFSETQ. CDR3 sequence reads: CASSFDEASKNIQYF. For the CDR3, the DNA is TGCGCCAGCAGCTTCGATGAGGCGTCCAAAAACATTCAGTACTTC.

The chain is built from TRBV13 and TRBJ2-2; TRBD2 aligns across 12 bases. Germline V gene data show CDR1 as PRHDT and CDR2 as FYEKMQ (reference sequence). V shed 6 bases and J 6 bases; nucleotides not matched to a gene: 5. This CDR3 comprises 15 residues. CDR3 coding DNA: TGTGCCAGCAGTCCTAGCGGGGGGGCCCCCGGGGAGCTGTTTTTT. The encoded protein is CASSPSGGAPGELFF.

The chain has TRBV4-1 and TRBJ1-6; the D gene is possibly TRBD1 (6 bases). CDR3 size: 16 residues. Per the germline V gene, CDR1 is MGHRA and CDR2 is YSYEKL. Trimming left V 4 bases short and J 6 bases short, with 16 bases between. The CDR3 loop reads CASSLQGRHANSPLHF. The CDR3 region has the DNA TGCGCCAGCAGCCTACAGGGCAGACATGCTAATTCACCCCTCCACTTT.

The count of this clone is one. The rearrangement links TRBV5-1 to TRBJ2-7, with D tentatively TRBD2 (6 bases). V shed 4 bases and J shed 5 bases, with 19 bases lying between them. The CDR3 has 15 amino acids. Germline V gene sequence: CDR1 SGHRS, CDR2 YFSETQ. CDR3 nucleotides: TGCGCCAGCAGCCACCTCAGCGGGCCGGCGGACGAGCAGTACTTC. As protein: CASSHLSGPADEQYF.

In its sample, this clone was seen once. The chain uses TRBV7-9 and TRBJ1-4, with D unclear. The germline V and J ends were trimmed by 5 bases and 8 bases, with 12 bases remaining between them. The CDR3 sequence is 13 residues long. Looked up from germline, CDR1 is SEHNR and CDR2 is FQNEAQ (reference sequence). DNA for the CDR3: TGTGCCAGCAGCCCCGGCGGAGCAGAAAAACTGTTTTTT. The encoded protein is CASSPGGAEKLFF.

V usage is TRBV9 and J usage is TRBJ1-1; D remains ambiguous. Germline values: CDR1 SGDLS, CDR2 YYNGEE. The V end lost 0 bases, the J end lost 0 bases, and 12 bases lay between the germline ends. This CDR3 spans 16 amino acids. The CDR3 sequence: CASSVEVGGMNTEAFF. For the CDR3, the DNA is TGTGCCAGCAGCGTAGAAGTTGGAGGTATGAACACTGAAGCTTTCTTT. The whole variable domain, remainder taken from reference TRBV9 and TRBJ1-1, is DSGVTQTPKHLITATGQRVTLRCSPRSGDLSVYWYQQSLDQGLQFLIQYYNGEERAKGNILERFSAQQFPDLHSELNLSSLELGDSALYFCASSVEVGGMNTEAFFGQGTRLTVV.

This chain links TRBV5-1 with TRBJ2-2; D ambiguous. V gave up 0 bases and J gave up 6 bases, with 9 bases separating them. The CDR3 length is 14 residues. Germline CDR1 reads SGHRS; CDR2 reads YFSETQ. The CDR3 DNA sequence: TGCGCCAGCAGCTTGGAAGATGGAGCCGGGGAGCTGTTTTTT. This codes for CASSLEDGAGELFF.

The chain recombines TRBV28 with TRBJ2-1, with D maybe TRBD2 (5 bases). The CDR3 is 13 amino acids. Germline V gene sequence: CDR1 MDHEN, CDR2 SYDVKM. V lost 10 bases and J lost 4, with 14 bases in between. The CDR3 spells CATNGGRYNEQFF. In DNA form, the CDR3 reads TGTGCCACCAATGGAGGACGTTACAATGAGCAGTTCTTC.

The rearrangement links TRBV5-1 to TRBJ2-2; tentative D call: TRBD1 (6 bases). This CDR3 is 15 amino acids long. The V end lost 2 bases, the J end lost 7 bases, and 15 bases lay between the germline ends. The V gene's germline CDR1 is SGHRS and CDR2 YFSETQ. In DNA, the CDR3 is TGCGCCAGCAGCTTCAGGGGTCACCACGACGGGGAGCTGTTTTTT. Translation: CASSFRGHHDGELFF.

The genes are TRBV18 and TRBJ2-1; 8 positions agree with TRBD2. The V and J ends lost 3 bases and 5 bases, in that order; junction bases with no gene match: 9. This CDR3 comprises 16 residues. Germline V gives CDR1 KGHSH, CDR2 LQKENI. The chain's CDR3 is CASSPRLARGNNEQFF. As DNA, the CDR3 is TGTGCCAGCTCACCGAGACTAGCGCGGGGAAACAATGAGCAGTTCTTC.

The chain joins TRBV2 to TRBJ2-4, with 9 bases fitting TRBD1. The ends lost 6 bases at V and 7 bases at J; junction bases unmatched: 4. Germline V gene lookup returns CDR1 SNHLY and CDR2 FYNNEI. The CDR3 runs to 13 residues. CDR3 DNA: TGTGCCAGCAGGGGACAGGGACGGAACATTCAGTACTTC. The encoded protein is CASRGQGRNIQYF. The variable domain in full, completed from reference TRBV2 and TRBJ2-4, reads EPEVTQTPSHQVTQMGQEVILRCVPISNHLYFYWYRQILGQKVEFLVSFYNNEISEKSEIFDDQFSVERPDGSNFTLKIRSTKLEDSAMYFCASRGQGRNIQYFGAGTRLSVL.

This clone has just one count. The chain joins TRBV6-1 to TRBJ2-5; 9 bases are shared with TRBD1. The CDR3 sequence is 15 residues long. After removal of 3 bases from V and 5 bases from J, the junction contained 7 bases not matched to a gene. Germline V gives CDR1 MNHNS, CDR2 SASEGT. The CDR3 coding sequence is TGTGCCAGCAGTGACAACAGGGGGCCGGGGGAGACCCAGTACTTC. Its translation: CASSDNRGPGETQYF.

This rearrangement joins TRBV19 to TRBJ1-4; a possible D gene is TRBD1 (6 bases). V gave up 1 base and J gave up 5 bases, with 11 bases separating them. CDR1 is LNHDA and CDR2 is SQIVND in the germline V gene (reference sequence). This CDR3 is built from 15 residues. The CDR3 region is CASSIGGTRNEKLFF. The CDR3 region has the DNA TGTGCCAGTAGTATAGGGGGGACAAGAAATGAAAAACTGTTTTTT.

This clone showed up just once. The chain employs TRBV5-8 and TRBJ1-1; D ambiguous. The V end was cut by 5 bases, the J end by 10 bases, with 12 bases between. CDR3 size: 11 residues. The germline V gene encodes CDR1 SGHTS and CDR2 YDEGEE. The CDR3: CASRGPYGAFF. The DNA of the CDR3 is TGTGCCAGCAGGGGCCCTTATGGAGCTTTCTTT.

The rearrangement uses TRBV5-5 and TRBJ1-5; tentative D call: TRBD1 (5 bases). Trimming removed 1 base at V and 3 bases at J, with 14 bases between. In germline, CDR1 is SGHKS, CDR2 YYEKEE (reference sequence). The CDR3 sequence is 16 residues long. DNA of the CDR3: TGTGCCAGCAGCTTGTCAGTTGCAGGGCCCAATCAGCCCCAGCATTTT. This gives the protein CASSLSVAGPNQPQHF. Looking up the rest from reference TRBV5-5 and TRBJ1-5 gives the full variable domain: DAGVTQSPTHLIKTRGQQVTLRCSPISGHKSVSWYQQVLGQGPQFIFQYYEKEERGRGNFPDRFSARQFPNYSSELNVNALLLGDSALYLCASSLSVAGPNQPQHFGDGTRLSIL.